Shown below are 6 T cell receptor beta chains from a single sample sequenced in a study of blood T cell repertoires in COVID-19. Measured with immunoSEQ multiplex PCR; TCRdb has only the in-frame clones, and not every one. The sample consists of about 480,000 clones, around nine tenths of them appearing once. The sample consisted of peripheral blood. Receptors originate from a woman aged 50 to 65 with COVID-19, enrolled during active disease.

The rearrangement uses TRBV30 and TRBJ1-1; no clear D gene. Trimming removed 0 bases from V and 4 bases from J, with 9 bases in between. Germline CDR1 GTSNPN, CDR2 SVGIG (reference sequence). The CDR3 is 13 residues long. The CDR3 here is CAWSVQSGTEAFF. The CDR3 DNA reads as TGTGCCTGGAGTGTACAATCGGGCACTGAAGCTTTCTTT.

The chain links TRBV7-8 to TRBJ2-1; maybe TRBD1 (5 bases). This CDR3 has 16 residues. V dropped 1 base and J dropped 0 bases, with 10 bases sitting between them. Germline-derived CDR1 and CDR2 are SGHVS and FQNEAQ. CDR3 DNA: TGTGCCAGCAGCTTAGTACCGCAGGGCTCCTACAATGAGCAGTTCTTC. Translation: CASSLVPQGSYNEQFF.

The chain combines TRBV9 with TRBJ1-2; unclear D gene. V was trimmed by 5 bases and J by 3 bases, leaving 14 bases between them. The CDR3 loop spans 14 amino acids. From germline, CDR1 is SGDLS and CDR2 YYNGEE. In DNA form, the CDR3 reads TGTGCCAGCAGGGGATCGGGATACGACTATGGCTACACCTTC. As protein: CASRGSGYDYGYTF.

The J gene is TRBJ1-2, the V gene TRBV9; D not certain. CDR1 SGDLS and CDR2 YYNGEE come from the germline V gene. Trimming left V 0 bases short and J 6 bases short, with 12 bases between. The CDR3 covers 14 residues. The CDR3 sequence is CASSVGRTGHGYTF. CDR3 coding DNA: TGTGCCAGCAGCGTAGGGAGGACGGGCCATGGCTACACCTTC.

V usage is TRBV29-1 and J usage is TRBJ1-1; a weak D match, TRBD1 (6 bases). Germline V lookup: CDR1 SQVTM, CDR2 ANQGSEA. Trimming stripped 5 bases from V and 10 bases from J, with 11 bases between. The length of the CDR3 is 10 residues. DNA for the CDR3: TGCAGCGTTAGAAGGGGGATAGCTTTCTTT. It is translated as CSVRRGIAFF.

V usage is TRBV25-1 and J usage is TRBJ2-7; 7 nucleotides align to TRBD1. The ends lost 8 bases at V and 4 bases at J; junction bases unmatched: 11. The CDR3 consists of 14 residues. The germline V gene has CDR1 MGHDK and CDR2 SYGVNS. CDR3 loop: CASEESGTAYEQYF. DNA for the CDR3: TGTGCCAGCGAAGAATCCGGGACAGCGTACGAGCAGTACTTC.